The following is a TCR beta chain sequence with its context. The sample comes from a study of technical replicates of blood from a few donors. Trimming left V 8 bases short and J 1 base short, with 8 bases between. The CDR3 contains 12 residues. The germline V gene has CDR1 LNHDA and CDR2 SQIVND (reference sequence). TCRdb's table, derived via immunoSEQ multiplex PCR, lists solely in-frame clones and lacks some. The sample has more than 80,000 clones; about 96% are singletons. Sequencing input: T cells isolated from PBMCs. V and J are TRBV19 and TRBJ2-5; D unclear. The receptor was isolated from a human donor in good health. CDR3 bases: TGTGCCAGTCAAACGGGCCAAGAGACCCAGTACTTC. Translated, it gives CASQTGQETQYF.